This record looks at one TCR beta chain sequence and its context. Original processing notes: Amplification with reference gene primers provided the estimates of nucleated cell counts. The method was immunoSEQ multiplex PCR; TCRdb's version includes in-frame clones alone and lacks a portion of them. The V and J calls and clone size come from that table; D and trimming were worked out from the DNA. Found here are some 390,000 clones, 70% to 90% of them singletons; the top ten hold roughly 3.1%. This entry is derived from a study of blood T cell repertoires in COVID-19. Study-level information: COVID-19 samples from acute and convalescent phases originated in the United States, Italy and Spain. From T cells, B-cell-depleted T cells, or PBMCs came the material, which was cDNA or gDNA.

The CDR3 loop spans 14 amino acids. The germline CDR1 and CDR2 sequences are LNHDA and SQIVND (reference sequence). V lost 6 bases and J lost 0; bases outside the gene matches: 4. The sequence was obtained from a human donor in a cohort sampled during active COVID-19. Input material: peripheral blood. V is TRBV19 and J is TRBJ1-2; TRBD1 matches at 7 bases. The CDR3 bases are TGTGCCAGTAGCCCGACAGGGACTAACTATGGCTACACCTTC. It encodes CASSPTGTNYGYTF.